Listed here are 21 T cell receptor beta chains from one sample, sequenced in a study of T cell responses to AZD1222 COVID-19 vaccine (dated by TCRdb to the early 2020s). Explained via the paper, the time point label denotes: about 28 days (+/-7) after the second vaccine dose. Receptors were amplified or captured by the immunoSEQ multiplex PCR assay. TCRdb's version of the immuneACCESS table is confined to in-frame rearrangements and falls short of the full clone set. An unresolved V gene accounts for under half of the shortfall where checked; the remainder is of unknown origin. Present in this sample are approximately 150,000 clones, roughly nine tenths of which were seen just once. Over 1% of the sample is in the top ten clones. Sequencing used peripheral blood, obtained 28 days after the second AZD1222 dose. The receptors here all came from an adult who received the AZD1222 COVID-19 vaccine.

V gene TRBV7-2 combines with J gene TRBJ2-3; TRBD2 is a possible D gene (5 bases). Germline CDR1 reads SGHTA; CDR2 reads FQGNSA. Trimming removed 3 bases from V and 4 bases from J, with 23 bases in between. CDR3 length: 18 residues. This CDR3 reads CASSLGTSSSPGADTQYF. Written as DNA, the CDR3 is TGTGCCAGCAGCTTGGGCACCTCTAGCTCCCCAGGCGCAGATACGCAGTATTTT.

CDR3 sequence (DNA): TGTGCCAGCAGTCCTACAGGGGTACGCACCGGGGAGCTGTTTTTT. Protein sequence: CASSPTGVRTGELFF. This rearrangement joins TRBV6-4 to TRBJ2-2; 7 nucleotides agree with TRBD1. J lost 4 bases, V lost 5 bases, and 7 bases had no gene match. The CDR3 length is 15 residues. Germline V CDR1 and CDR2: MRHNA, SNTAGT.

This chain uses TRBV5-1 with TRBJ2-5; possible D gene TRBD2, 6 bases. This CDR3 spans 15 amino acids. The ends were cut back, 7 bases at V and 1 base at J, with 17 bases in the middle. From germline, CDR1 is SGHRS and CDR2 YFSETQ. This CDR3 is CASCPMGGAQETQYF. The DNA of the CDR3 is TGCGCCAGCTGCCCTATGGGGGGAGCCCAAGAGACCCAGTACTTC.

This rearrangement joins TRBV27 to TRBJ2-1; TRBD2 matches at 11 bases. J gave up 6 bases and V 6 bases, and 7 bases lay outside the gene matches. This CDR3 region has 15 residues. Germline V gene data show CDR1 as MNHEY and CDR2 as SMNVEV (reference sequence). CDR3 protein: CASSFTGTSGNEQFF. CDR3 DNA: TGTGCCAGCAGCTTCACCGGGACTAGCGGCAATGAGCAGTTCTTC.

The J gene is TRBJ2-7, the V gene TRBV7-8, with 10 bases aligning to TRBD1. V was pared by 5 bases and J by 2 bases, with 9 bases of the junction left unmatched. Germline V gene sequence: CDR1 SGHVS, CDR2 FQNEAQ. This CDR3 contains 16 residues. As DNA, the CDR3 is TGTGCCAGCAGCCCAAGACAGGGGGCGAGGGCCTACGAGCAGTACTTC. Its translation is CASSPRQGARAYEQYF.

This chain connects TRBV9 to TRBJ2-5, with TRBD2 as a possible D gene (6 bases). CDR3 length: 15 amino acids. CDR1 is SGDLS, CDR2 YYNGEE, per germline. V lost 0 bases and J lost 1, with 10 bases in between. For the CDR3, the DNA is TGTGCCAGCAGCGTAGTTGGAGGGGCCCAAGAGACCCAGTACTTC. Protein sequence: CASSVVGGAQETQYF. The complete variable domain, with remaining parts taken from reference TRBV9 and TRBJ2-5, reads DSGVTQTPKHLITATGQRVTLRCSPRSGDLSVYWYQQSLDQGLQFLIQYYNGEERAKGNILERFSAQQFPDLHSELNLSSLELGDSALYFCASSVVGGAQETQYFGPGTRLLVL.

The gene calls are TRBV5-1 and TRBJ1-1, with D perhaps matching TRBD1 (5 bases). There are 15 residues in the CDR3. Germline CDR1 and CDR2: SGHRS and YFSETQ. V shed 0 bases and J shed 0 bases, with 9 bases lying between them. The chain's CDR3 is CASSLEQVVNTEAFF. The CDR3 DNA follows: TGCGCCAGCAGCTTGGAACAGGTTGTGAACACTGAAGCTTTCTTT. Drawing the rest from reference TRBV5-1 and TRBJ1-1, the complete variable domain is KAGVTQTPRYLIKTRGQQVTLSCSPISGHRSVSWYQQTPGQGLQFLFEYFSETQRNKGNFPGRFSGRQFSNSRSEMNVSTLELGDSALYLCASSLEQVVNTEAFFGQGTRLTVV.

The chain recombines TRBV7-3 with TRBJ2-1; 10 nucleotides line up with TRBD2. Germline V gives CDR1 SGHTA, CDR2 FQGTGA. The CDR3 is 15 amino acids. Trimming took 4 bases from V and 2 from J; bases not matched to a gene: 2. CDR3 loop: CASSSSGGAYNEQFF. The CDR3 DNA sequence: TGTGCCAGCAGCTCAAGCGGGGGGGCCTACAATGAGCAGTTCTTC.

V is TRBV10-2 and J is TRBJ1-3, with TRBD1 as a possible D gene (6 bases). Per germline, CDR1 WSHSY and CDR2 SAAADI. Trimming took 3 bases from V and 4 from J, leaving 19 bases between them. The CDR3 runs to 17 residues. CDR3 nucleotide sequence: TGCGCCAGCAGTGACCGGGGTCGGGGGGCACTCGGAAACACCATATATTTT. Translated, it gives CASSDRGRGALGNTIYF.

V gene TRBV19 combines with J gene TRBJ2-7; 7 nucleotides agree with TRBD2. The CDR3 is 14 residues long. CDR1 and CDR2 from the germline V gene are LNHDA and SQIVND (reference sequence). With 6 bases clipped from V and 2 bases from J, the junction kept 7 bases outside the gene matches. CDR3 coding DNA: TGTGCCAGTAGCCCGGCTAGCGGAGCCTACGAGCAGTACTTC. It encodes CASSPASGAYEQYF. The complete variable domain, with remaining parts taken from reference TRBV19 and TRBJ2-7, reads DGGITQSPKYLFRKEGQNVTLSCEQNLNHDAMYWYRQDPGQGLRLIYYSQIVNDFQKGDIAEGYSVSREKKESFPLTVTSAQKNPTAFYLCASSPASGAYEQYFGPGTRLTVT.

The chain carries TRBV29-1 and TRBJ2-1, with a tentative D call TRBD2 (6 bases). The CDR3 covers 14 residues. V gave up 6 bases and J gave up 8 bases, with 20 bases separating them. Looked up from germline, CDR1 is SQVTM and CDR2 is ANQGSEA. CDR3 sequence reads: CSVGGLGGTDEQFF. The CDR3 DNA follows: TGCAGCGTGGGGGGACTCGGCGGGACCGATGAGCAGTTCTTC.

The chain couples TRBV28 to TRBJ2-3, with a weak D call TRBD1 (5 bases). Germline values: CDR1 MDHEN, CDR2 SYDVKM. CDR3 length: 16 residues. The V gene lost 2 bases and the J gene lost 3 bases, with 15 bases spanning the gap. CDR3 nucleotides: TGTGCCAGCAGTTTAGATCGTAGGGGAAGAACAGATACGCAGTATTTT. It translates to CASSLDRRGRTDTQYF. Based on the CDR3 plus reference TRBV28 and TRBJ2-3, the full variable domain is DVKVTQSSRYLVKRTGEKVFLECVQDMDHENMFWYRQDPGLGLRLIYFSYDVKMKEKGDIPEGYSVSREKKERFSLILESASTNQTSMYLCASSLDRRGRTDTQYFGPGTRLTVL.

The chain carries TRBV5-4 and TRBJ2-3; D gene uncertain. CDR3 length equals 13 residues. CDR1 SGHNT and CDR2 YYREEE come from the germline V gene (reference sequence). The ends were cut back, 0 bases at V and 1 base at J, with 3 bases in the middle. CDR3 DNA: TGTGCCAGCAGCTTGGAGGGCACAGATACGCAGTATTTT. This sequence encodes CASSLEGTDTQYF.

This clone was recorded only once. The chain couples TRBV14 to TRBJ2-7; 9 nucleotides agree with TRBD1. V dropped 4 bases and J dropped 4; count of bases not matched to a gene: 8. Germline CDR1 and CDR2: SGHDN and FVKESK. This CDR3 spans 15 amino acids. CDR3 sequence (DNA): TGTGCCAGCAGCCCGACCGGGACAGGGTATTACGAGCAGTACTTC. Its translation: CASSPTGTGYYEQYF.

The chain joins TRBV7-8 to TRBJ1-1; D uncertain. The CDR3 is 14 residues long. In germline, CDR1 is SGHVS, CDR2 FQNEAQ. Trimming pared 4 bases from V and 3 bases from J, leaving 12 bases between. CDR3 loop: CASSYQRADTEAFF. The CDR3 nucleotides are TGTGCCAGCAGCTATCAAAGGGCGGACACTGAAGCTTTCTTT.

The chain couples TRBV20-1 to TRBJ2-5, with 7 bases fitting TRBD2. Germline assignment: CDR1 DFQATT and CDR2 SNEGSKA (reference sequence). The CDR3 sequence is 9 residues long. As DNA, the CDR3 is TGCAGGCCGGGGGGGACCCAGTACTTC. Translation: CRPGGTQYF.

The rearrangement joins TRBV19 to TRBJ1-1; D is unclear. CDR1 LNHDA and CDR2 SQIVND come from the germline V gene (reference sequence). The CDR3 spans 13 residues. V was pared by 9 bases and J by 1 base, with 12 bases between. The CDR3 DNA sequence: TGTGCCAGCCATCTCGCAGGGAACACTGAAGCTTTCTTT. It codes for CASHLAGNTEAFF.

This clone showed up just once. The rearrangement links TRBV12-3 or TRBV12-4 to TRBJ2-7; 7 bases agree with TRBD2. The CDR3 extends over 12 amino acids. With V trimmed by 7 bases and J by 4 bases, 4 bases remained unmatched. This CDR3 is CASTAGVYEQYF. In DNA form, the CDR3 reads TGTGCCAGCACCGCGGGAGTTTACGAGCAGTACTTC.

This chain uses TRBV6-1 with TRBJ1-1; D is ambiguous. Per germline, CDR1 MNHNS and CDR2 SASEGT. The germline V and J ends were trimmed by 2 bases and 1 base, with 8 bases remaining between them. The CDR3 contains 14 residues. CDR3 in DNA: TGTGCCAGCAGTGAACGACGGGCGAACACTGAAGCTTTCTTT. Amino acids: CASSERRANTEAFF.

The chain has TRBV7-9 and TRBJ2-7, with 8 positions matching TRBD2. Germline values: CDR1 SEHNR, CDR2 FQNEAQ (reference sequence). Losses at the gene ends were 5 bases for V and 4 bases for J; bases not matched to a gene: 13. This CDR3 comprises 16 residues. In nucleotides, the CDR3 is TGTGCCAGCAGCACGCGTCCATTGGGACTAGGTTACGAGCAGTACTTC. Protein: CASSTRPLGLGYEQYF.

The V call is TRBV7-3, the J call TRBJ1-3; D is unclear. The CDR3 has 13 amino acids. V lost 2 bases to trimming and J lost 5 bases, with 7 bases between them. Germline V CDR1 and CDR2: SGHTA, FQGTGA. The CDR3 sequence: CASSLGSRNTIYF. In DNA form, the CDR3 reads TGTGCCAGCAGCTTAGGTTCCAGAAACACCATATATTTT.